This record concerns one T cell receptor (beta chain) sequence. V was clipped by 11 bases and J by 1 base, with 21 bases between them. The CDR3 runs 16 residues. The germline V gene has CDR1 MDHEN and CDR2 SYDVKM. There were no recent acute infections or vaccinations among the donors, who were healthy HIV-negative adults. Profiled with immunoSEQ multiplex PCR; TCRdb holds only in-frame clones, not every one. The profile shows some 700,000 clones, 90% of them singletons. The sample belongs to a study of shared clonotypes between healthy human individuals. The chain couples TRBV28 to TRBJ1-5; possible D gene TRBD1, 6 bases. The sequenced sample consisted of memory CD8+ T cells from PBMCs. The subset denotes: CD45RO+ cells pooled with CCR7-negative TemRA cells. This sequence originates from a man younger than 30 in good health. Some clones in this sample may be carry-over from other donors' samples. CDR3: CASSRGPPGSNQPQHF. The CDR3 coding sequence is TGTGCCTCCTCCCGGGGGCCACCGGGGAGCAATCAGCCCCAGCATTTT.